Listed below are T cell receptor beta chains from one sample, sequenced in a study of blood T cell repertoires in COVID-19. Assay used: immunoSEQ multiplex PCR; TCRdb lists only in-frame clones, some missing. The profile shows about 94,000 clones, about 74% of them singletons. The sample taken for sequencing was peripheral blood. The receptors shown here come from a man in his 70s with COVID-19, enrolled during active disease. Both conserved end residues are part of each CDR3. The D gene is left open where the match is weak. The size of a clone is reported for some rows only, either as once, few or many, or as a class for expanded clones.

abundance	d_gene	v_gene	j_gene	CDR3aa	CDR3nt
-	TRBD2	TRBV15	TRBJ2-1	CATSRSEGLAPFNEQFF	TGTGCCACCAGCAGATCCGAGGGACTAGCACCTTTCAATGAGCAGTTCTTC
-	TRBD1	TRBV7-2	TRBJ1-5	CASSLSMTGDQPQHF	TGTGCCAGCAGCTTATCCATGACAGGGGATCAGCCCCAGCATTTT
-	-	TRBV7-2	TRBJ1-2	CASSYDRGAGYTF	TGTGCCAGCAGCTACGACCGGGGAGCTGGCTACACCTTC
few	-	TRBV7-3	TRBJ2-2	CASSPSVLAPSGNTGELFF	TGTGCCAGCAGCCCCTCCGTTTTGGCCCCCTCGGGTAACACCGGGGAGCTGTTTTTT
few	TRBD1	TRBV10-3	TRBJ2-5	CAISATGSMRSQYF	TGTGCCATCAGTGCGACAGGGTCCATGAGGTCCCAGTACTTC
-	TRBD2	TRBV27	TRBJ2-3	CASRGGRAWGTDTQYF	TGTGCCAGCAGGGGCGGGAGGGCCTGGGGCACAGATACGCAGTATTTT
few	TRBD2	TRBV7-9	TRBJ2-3	CASSDSGASTDTQYF	TGTGCCAGCAGCGATAGCGGGGCTAGCACAGATACGCAGTATTTT
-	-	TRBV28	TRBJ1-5	CASDSTNQPQHF	TGTGCCAGCGACAGCACCAATCAGCCCCAGCATTTT
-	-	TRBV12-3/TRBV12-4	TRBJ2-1	CASSLTGYNEQFF	TGTGCCAGCAGTTTAACAGGTTACAATGAGCAGTTCTTC
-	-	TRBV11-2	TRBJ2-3	CASSLNRMVDTDTQYF	TGTGCCAGCAGCTTAAACAGGATGGTGGACACAGATACGCAGTATTTT
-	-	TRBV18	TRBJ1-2	CASSPLPGKLDGYTF	TGTGCCAGCTCACCACTCCCAGGGAAGTTGGATGGCTACACCTTC
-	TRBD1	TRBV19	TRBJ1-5	CASSAEGALLLRRQPQHF	TGTGCCAGTAGTGCCGAGGGGGCGCTGCTTTTAAGGCGTCAGCCCCAGCATTTT